These 27 T cell receptor beta chains share one sample of origin, sequenced in a study of OX40 agonist ivuxolimab in advanced cancers. The table came from immunoSEQ multiplex PCR; TCRdb's copy has only in-frame clones and leaves some out. The data hold 69,000 or so clones, with roughly four fifths observed a single time. Sequences were derived from CD4+ or CD8+ T cells sorted from blood, sampled in a trial of the OX40 agonist ivuxolimab. The receptors originated from an adult with an advanced solid tumor such as melanoma, head and neck, liver or kidney cancer.

This chain joins TRBV2 and TRBJ1-5; 8 bases are a match to TRBD1. CDR1 SNHLY and CDR2 FYNNEI come from the germline V gene. J lost 6 bases, V lost 9 bases, and 13 bases had no gene match. CDR3 size: 15 residues. The CDR3 coding sequence is TGTGCCAGTAAAATCTTACAGGGGGTCGGTCAGCCCCAGCATTTT. As protein: CASKILQGVGQPQHF.

This clone was observed a few times. The chain combines TRBV7-2 with TRBJ2-2, with TRBD1 matching 10 bases. CDR3 length: 16 residues. Germline CDR1 reads SGHTA; CDR2 reads FQGNSA. Germline trimming cut 3 bases from V and 4 bases from J; bases unmatched to any gene: 5. CDR3 sequence reads: CASSLRQGAGTGELFF. As DNA, the CDR3 is TGTGCCAGCAGCTTGAGACAGGGGGCAGGCACCGGGGAGCTGTTTTTT.

The chain uses TRBV2 and TRBJ2-7, with 12 bases lining up with TRBD2. The CDR3 loop spans 17 amino acids. The trim removed 6 bases at V and 4 bases at J, leaving 13 bases unmatched. CDR1 SNHLY and CDR2 FYNNEI come from the germline V gene. CDR3 sequence: CASRVPGLAGRLYEQYF. CDR3 bases: TGTGCCAGCAGAGTCCCGGGACTAGCGGGCCGTCTGTACGAGCAGTACTTC.

The rearrangement links TRBV4-3 to TRBJ2-3, with TRBD2 matching 10 bases. The V and J ends lost 1 base and 5 bases, in that order; junction bases with no gene match: 6. CDR1 and CDR2 from the germline V gene are LGHNA and YSLEER. The CDR3 is 16 amino acids. The CDR3 sequence: CASSQGVAGGLDTQYF. CDR3 nucleotides: TGCGCCAGCAGCCAAGGGGTAGCGGGGGGATTAGATACGCAGTATTTT.

V is TRBV9 and J is TRBJ2-5; TRBD2 is a possible D gene (5 bases). Trimming removed 4 bases at V and 2 bases at J, with 15 bases between. The CDR3 is 15 amino acids. CDR1 is SGDLS and CDR2 is YYNGEE in the germline V gene. The CDR3: CASSSGGGIQETQYF. The CDR3 DNA reads TGTGCCAGCAGCTCAGGAGGTGGGATTCAAGAGACCCAGTACTTC.

This clone came up a few times. The genes are TRBV28 and TRBJ2-7; D call uncertain. CDR1 and CDR2 from the germline V gene are MDHEN and SYDVKM. This CDR3 is built from 15 residues. Trimming removed 2 bases at V and 0 bases at J, with 11 bases between. Written as DNA, the CDR3 is TGTGCCAGCAGTTTAGGTACTGGGGTCTCCTACGAGCAGTACTTC. Its translation is CASSLGTGVSYEQYF. Variable domain in full (rest from reference TRBV28 and TRBJ2-7): DVKVTQSSRYLVKRTGEKVFLECVQDMDHENMFWYRQDPGLGLRLIYFSYDVKMKEKGDIPEGYSVSREKKERFSLILESASTNQTSMYLCASSLGTGVSYEQYFGPGTRLTVT.

The rearrangement uses TRBV19 and TRBJ2-7; TRBD1 aligns across 8 bases. Germline trimming cut 5 bases from V and 5 bases from J; bases unmatched to any gene: 8. CDR1 LNHDA and CDR2 SQIVND come from the germline V gene (reference sequence). CDR3 size: 14 residues. CDR3 DNA sequence: TGTGCCAGTAGTCTCCGACAGGGGTTCCACGAGCAGTACTTC. Amino acid sequence: CASSLRQGFHEQYF.

The chain recombines TRBV12-5 with TRBJ2-1; tentative D call: TRBD2 (5 bases). The CDR3 is 13 amino acids. The germline V gene has CDR1 LGHNT and CDR2 FRNRAP. V lost 6 bases to trimming and J lost 8 bases, with 14 bases between them. The CDR3 sequence is CASGSVGRDEQFF. The DNA of the CDR3 is TGTGCTAGTGGCTCCGTTGGGCGGGATGAGCAGTTCTTC.

The sample holds one count of this clone. V gene TRBV5-8 combines with J gene TRBJ1-6, with D uncertain. This CDR3 region has 14 residues. The ends were cut back, 2 bases at V and 10 bases at J, with 13 bases in the middle. Germline V gene sequence: CDR1 SGHTS, CDR2 YDEGEE. CDR3 sequence: CASSFQDSRSPLHF. CDR3 sequence (DNA): TGTGCCAGCAGCTTCCAGGATTCACGGTCACCCCTCCACTTT. The whole variable domain, remainder taken from reference TRBV5-8 and TRBJ1-6, is EAGVTQSPTHLIKTRGQQATLRCSPISGHTSVYWYQQALGLGLQFLLWYDEGEERNRGNFPPRFSGRQFPNYSSELNVNALELEDSALYLCASSFQDSRSPLHFGNGTRLTVT.

The chain carries TRBV10-3 and TRBJ1-4; 8 positions match TRBD1. CDR1 is ENHRY and CDR2 is SYGVKD in the germline V gene. This CDR3 is built from 13 residues. J gave up 5 bases and V 11 bases, and 7 bases lay outside the gene matches. The CDR3 loop is CAASQGANEKLFF. In DNA form, the CDR3 reads TGTGCCGCGAGTCAGGGGGCGAATGAAAAACTGTTTTTT.

The rearrangement joins TRBV7-2 to TRBJ2-7; 11 positions agree with TRBD2. Germline CDR1 SGHTA, CDR2 FQGNSA. The length of the CDR3 is 16 residues. V dropped 5 bases and J dropped 1; count of bases not matched to a gene: 7. CDR3 region: CASSRGGLAGSYEQYF. CDR3 bases: TGTGCCAGCAGCCGAGGAGGACTAGCGGGTTCCTACGAGCAGTACTTC.

Concerning this clone: Other DNA sequences in the same sample also yield this CDR3. The chain uses TRBV9 and TRBJ1-1, with 7 nucleotides matching TRBD1. The CDR3 has 16 amino acids. J was trimmed by 1 base and V by 0 bases; bases with no gene match: 6. Germline CDR1 reads SGDLS; CDR2 reads YYNGEE. Here the CDR3 reads CASSVAITGANTEAFF. CDR3 coding DNA: TGTGCCAGCAGCGTAGCTATCACAGGGGCGAACACTGAAGCTTTCTTT.

This clone was detected only once. V usage is TRBV2 and J usage is TRBJ2-5; possibly TRBD1 for D (5 bases). V lost 6 bases and J 8 bases, leaving 13 bases between the germline ends. Germline CDR1 is SNHLY and CDR2 is FYNNEI. This CDR3 spans 12 amino acids. The DNA of the CDR3 is TGTGCCAGCAGGTGGGGCGGAGACACCCAGTACTTC. It specifies CASRWGGDTQYF. The full variable domain, rest sourced from reference TRBV2 and TRBJ2-5, is EPEVTQTPSHQVTQMGQEVILRCVPISNHLYFYWYRQILGQKVEFLVSFYNNEISEKSEIFDDQFSVERPDGSNFTLKIRSTKLEDSAMYFCASRWGGDTQYFGPGTRLLVL.

This clone appeared once. The chain combines TRBV15 with TRBJ1-5; 7 bases line up with TRBD1. Germline trimming cut 3 bases from V and 7 bases from J; bases unmatched to any gene: 12. The CDR3 covers 16 residues. The germline gives CDR1 LNHNV, CDR2 YYDKDF (reference sequence). The CDR3 DNA reads as TGTGCCACCAGCAGCCCAGGGGAGGGGGCAGGGCAGCCCCAGCATTTT. As protein: CATSSPGEGAGQPQHF.

The chain recombines TRBV5-1 with TRBJ2-5, with D perhaps matching TRBD1 (6 bases). Trimming removed 0 bases from V and 1 base from J, with 7 bases in between. The germline gives CDR1 SGHRS, CDR2 YFSETQ. The CDR3 covers 14 residues. The CDR3 nucleotides read TGCGCCAGCAGCTTGGGACAGGTCCAAGAGACCCAGTACTTC. It is translated as CASSLGQVQETQYF.

The chain uses TRBV7-2 and TRBJ2-1; 9 bases line up with TRBD2. V lost 3 bases and J lost 0; bases outside the gene matches: 9. Germline-derived CDR1 and CDR2 are SGHTA and FQGNSA. This CDR3 region has 18 residues. The chain's CDR3 is CASSFLGLAGSSYNEQFF. CDR3 bases: TGTGCCAGCAGCTTTCTAGGTCTAGCGGGAAGCTCCTACAATGAGCAGTTCTTC.

J is TRBJ1-6 and V is TRBV7-9; tentative D call: TRBD1 (6 bases). Germline lookup yields CDR1 SEHNR and CDR2 FQNEAQ (reference sequence). This CDR3 is 16 amino acids long. V was pared by 4 bases and J by 5 bases, with 15 bases between. The CDR3 DNA is TGTGCCAGCAGCTCAGGCTTGGACAGCAATAATTCACCCCTCCACTTT. It specifies CASSSGLDSNNSPLHF.

As for this clone: The junction does not match germline at one end; this may be a read error. The chain uses TRBV7-7 and TRBJ2-5, with D tentatively TRBD2 (6 bases). This CDR3 has 14 residues. From germline, CDR1 is SSHAT and CDR2 FNYEAQ (reference sequence). DNA of the CDR3: TGTGCTAGCAGCCCGACCTACGCGGGGGAGACCCAGTACTTC. Protein sequence: CASSPTYAGETQYF.

The chain combines TRBV28 with TRBJ1-2, with D perhaps TRBD1 (5 bases). Germline CDR1 and CDR2: MDHEN and SYDVKM. V was clipped by 4 bases and J by 4 bases, with 13 bases between them. CDR3 length equals 14 residues. DNA for the CDR3: TGTGCCAGCAGTTCCTCAGGGCATTCCTATGGCTACACCTTC. Encoded protein: CASSSSGHSYGYTF.

The chain uses TRBV28 and TRBJ1-2; D is uncertain. V was trimmed by 6 bases and J by 2 bases, leaving 19 bases between them. CDR1 is MDHEN, CDR2 SYDVKM, per germline. The CDR3 runs 16 residues. CDR3 loop: CASRPHATGPNYGYTF. DNA for the CDR3: TGTGCCAGCAGACCACACGCCACGGGTCCAAACTATGGCTACACCTTC.

V usage is TRBV19 and J usage is TRBJ2-1; 12 bases are shared with TRBD2. The junction had 11 bases not matched to a gene; V was cut back by 5 bases and J by 6 bases. The CDR3 length is 17 residues. Germline V CDR1 and CDR2: LNHDA, SQIVND (reference sequence). The CDR3: CASSFQGTSGPLNEQFF. Written as DNA, the CDR3 is TGTGCCAGTAGTTTCCAAGGGACTAGCGGGCCACTCAATGAGCAGTTCTTC.

The V gene is TRBV7-9, the J gene TRBJ2-7; D not certain. The V and J ends lost 2 bases and 6 bases respectively, with 5 bases between them. The CDR3 covers 11 residues. From germline, CDR1 is SEHNR and CDR2 FQNEAQ (reference sequence). This CDR3 is CASSLSGEQYF. The DNA of the CDR3 is TGTGCCAGCAGCTTATCCGGCGAGCAGTACTTC.

V usage is TRBV6-5 and J usage is TRBJ2-7; 9 nucleotides match TRBD2. CDR1 and CDR2 (germline): MNHEY, SVGAGI. CDR3 length equals 15 residues. Trimming removed 2 bases from V and 1 base from J; junction bases left unmatched: 3. The CDR3 DNA reads TGTGCCAGCAGTTACGGGAGCGGGGGGTCCTACGAGCAGTACTTC. This gives the protein CASSYGSGGSYEQYF.

This chain connects TRBV10-3 to TRBJ2-7, with D perhaps matching TRBD2 (7 bases). Trimming removed 2 bases at V and 3 bases at J, with 11 bases between. Germline CDR1 ENHRY, CDR2 SYGVKD. The CDR3 extends over 14 amino acids. For the CDR3, the DNA is TGTGCCATCAGTGAGAAGGGGGGGTACTACGAGCAGTACTTC. Amino acids: CAISEKGGYYEQYF.

The V call is TRBV19, the J call TRBJ1-5; D is uncertain. The CDR3 spans 17 residues. V was pared by 5 bases and J by 0 bases, with 17 bases between. CDR1 is LNHDA, CDR2 SQIVND, per germline (reference sequence). Here the CDR3 reads CASSPRTTPASNQPQHF. DNA of the CDR3: TGTGCCAGTAGTCCCCGAACGACCCCTGCTAGCAATCAGCCCCAGCATTTT.

The CDR3 is CASMGSGVGEQYF. CDR3 nucleotide sequence: TGTGCCAGTATGGGCTCCGGGGTGGGCGAGCAGTACTTC. The rearrangement links TRBV19 to TRBJ2-7, with D maybe TRBD2 (5 bases). Per germline, CDR1 LNHDA and CDR2 SQIVND (reference sequence). V lost 7 bases to trimming and J lost 6 bases, with 16 bases between them. CDR3 size: 13 residues.

This clone rates as medium-sized. The chain is built from TRBV6-6 and TRBJ1-2; tentatively, D is TRBD1 (6 bases). The germline V gene encodes CDR1 MNHNY and CDR2 SVGAGI (reference sequence). The CDR3 has 14 residues. V dropped 0 bases and J dropped 7 bases, with 12 bases sitting between them. DNA for the CDR3: TGTGCCAGCAGTTACTCGGCAGAACAGGGTGGCTACACCTTC. It encodes CASSYSAEQGGYTF.